This TCR beta chain is drawn from a study of cytomegalovirus exposure and HLA in healthy donors. Study results and limitations: Later work associated 16,951 TCR beta sequences with HLA alleles at 0.05 false discovery rate.

The germline CDR1 and CDR2 sequences are MNHNS and SASEGT. The CDR3 has 17 residues. V shed 4 bases and J shed 2 bases, with 19 bases lying between them. Notes on this clone: Its cognate antigen is unknown.

Healthy bone marrow donors supplied every sample. In the PCR, 60 Vbeta and 13 Jbeta primers were used. Libraries were prepared by immunoSEQ multiplex PCR; TCRdb keeps only in-frame clonotypes and omits some of them. The sample yields some 120,000 clones, more than 65% seen once. The specimen was PBMCs. This receptor was identified in a man younger than 30 in good health and CMV-seronegative. J is TRBJ2-3 and V is TRBV6-1, with D possibly matching TRBD2 (6 bases). The DNA of the CDR3 is TGTGCCAGCAGTGTCCCCCCGACTGGACTAAACACAGATACGCAGTATTTT. It translates to CASSVPPTGLNTDTQYF.